These T cell receptor beta chains were read from a single sample in a study of OX40 agonist ivuxolimab in advanced cancers. The table came from immunoSEQ multiplex PCR; TCRdb's copy has only in-frame clones and leaves some out. The sample yields roughly 87,000 clones, roughly 91% seen once. Specimen: CD4+ or CD8+ T cells sorted from blood, collected in a trial of the OX40 agonist ivuxolimab. The receptors shown here come from an adult with an advanced solid tumor such as melanoma, head and neck, liver or kidney cancer. Each CDR3 is given with its conserved first and last residue. A D gene is named only where the DNA matches it firmly. Rows give clone size only sometimes, using once, few, many, or a class for an expanded clone.

v_call	d_call	j_call	clone_size	cdr3_nt	cdr3_aa
TRBV6-1	-	TRBJ2-1	-	TGTGCCAGCAGTGAATGGCGGGGCGATTACAATGAGCAGTTCTTC	CASSEWRGDYNEQFF
TRBV4-3	-	TRBJ1-1	-	TGCGCCAGCAGCCAAGACCACAACACTGAAGCTTTCTTT	CASSQDHNTEAFF
TRBV6-6	TRBD1	TRBJ2-2	-	TGTGCCAGCAGTTACTCGGGACAGCCGAACACCGGGGAGCTGTTTTTT	CASSYSGQPNTGELFF
TRBV5-1	TRBD1	TRBJ1-1	-	TGCGCCAGCAGCTCCCCGACAGGGCAGAACACTGAAGCTTTCTTT	CASSSPTGQNTEAFF
TRBV5-1	-	TRBJ1-4	-	TGCGCCAGCAGCTTGGGTGGGTTTAATGAAAAACTGTTTTTT	CASSLGGFNEKLFF
TRBV10-3	TRBD2	TRBJ2-1	-	TGTGCCACCCATGGGACTAGCGGACAAGACAATGAGCAGTTCTTC	CATHGTSGQDNEQFF
TRBV30	TRBD1	TRBJ2-7	-	TGTGCCTGGAGGACAGGGAACTCCTACGAGCAGTACTTC	CAWRTGNSYEQYF
TRBV30	-	TRBJ2-1	-	TGTGCCTATAGGCGAGGCTCCTACAATGAGCAGTTCTTC	CAYRRGSYNEQFF
TRBV5-1	-	TRBJ2-7	once	TGCGCCAGCAGCTTGAGTCCGGGGAGCTCCTACGAGCAGTACTTC	CASSLSPGSSYEQYF
TRBV12-1	-	TRBJ1-4	-	TGTGCCAGCAGCCTACAGGGGGCAGGGCGCGAAAAACTGTTTTTT	CASSLQGAGREKLFF
TRBV7-2	-	TRBJ2-3	once	TGTGCCAGCAGCTTCTCTCGCACAGATACGCAGTATTTT	CASSFSRTDTQYF
TRBV7-2	TRBD2	TRBJ2-5	-	TGTGCCAGCAGCTTAGCGGGGACTAGCGGGGGCCAAGAGACCCAGTACTTC	CASSLAGTSGGQETQYF
TRBV27	TRBD2	TRBJ2-7	-	TGTGCCAGCAGTCCCCGAACGGGGTCAACTAGCGGGGGTCCCTACGAGCAGTACTTC	CASSPRTGSTSGGPYEQYF
TRBV6-4	-	TRBJ1-2	once	TGTGCCAGCAGCGCTGACAGGTCCTCCGGGGGCTACACCTTC	CASSADRSSGGYTF
TRBV19	-	TRBJ1-5	-	TGTGCCAGTAGTATAGGGGCCGGTTCGCTCAATCAGCCCCAGCATTTT	CASSIGAGSLNQPQHF
TRBV29-1	-	TRBJ2-5	-	TGCAGCGTTGAAGACGCCCCAACCCAGTACTTC	CSVEDAPTQYF
TRBV6-1	-	TRBJ2-7	-	TGTGCCAGCAGTGAACAAGGGGGTAGGTACGAGCAGTACTTC	CASSEQGGRYEQYF
TRBV7-2	-	TRBJ1-4	-	TGTGCCAGCAGCTTCGGGGGAATTTATGAAAAACTGTTTTTT	CASSFGGIYEKLFF
TRBV19	-	TRBJ2-7	-	TGTGCCAGTAGTAAGGCAGGGACCAACTACGAGCAGTACTTC	CASSKAGTNYEQYF
TRBV6-5	-	TRBJ2-7	-	TGTGCCAGCAGTTACTCGGACAACTACGAGCAGTACTTC	CASSYSDNYEQYF
TRBV10-3	-	TRBJ1-4	few	TGTGCCATCAGTGAGGACAGAAATGAAAAACTGTTTTTT	CAISEDRNEKLFF
TRBV5-1	-	TRBJ2-7	-	TGCGCCAGCAGCTTCGGCAGCTTCTACGAGCAGTACTTC	CASSFGSFYEQYF
TRBV6-4	-	TRBJ2-2	-	TGTGCCAGCAGCTCAACAGGGTTCGCCGGGGAGCTATTTTTT	CASSSTGFAGELFF
TRBV5-1	TRBD2	TRBJ2-2	-	TGCGCCAGCAGCCCCCGGGGGGACACCGGGGAGCTGTTTTTT	CASSPRGDTGELFF
TRBV18	TRBD1	TRBJ2-7	-	TGTGCCAGCTCACCAAGGACAGGGGACGAGCAGTACTTC	CASSPRTGDEQYF
TRBV15	TRBD1	TRBJ2-7	-	TGTGCCACCAGCAGGAACCTGCGGACAGGGGCCTACGAGCAGTACTTC	CATSRNLRTGAYEQYF
TRBV2	TRBD1	TRBJ2-1	-	TGTGCCAGCAGCCCCGGACAGGGGTCACACAATGAGCAGTTCTTC	CASSPGQGSHNEQFF
TRBV19	-	TRBJ1-1	-	TGTGCCAGTAGTATCAGGCCCCCAGGGAACACTGAAGCTTTCTTT	CASSIRPPGNTEAFF
TRBV9	-	TRBJ1-1	-	TGTGCCAGCAGCCCACCTAATGGGGGGCGTTCCACTGAAGCTTTCTTT	CASSPPNGGRSTEAFF
TRBV30	-	TRBJ2-7	-	TGTGCCTGGAGTGTAGGAGGGGCTCCTTCAGGGGACGAGCAGTACTTC	CAWSVGGAPSGDEQYF
TRBV3-2	-	TRBJ2-7	-	TGTGCCAGCAGCCCCGGGCAGTACTTC	CASSPGQYF
TRBV30	-	TRBJ2-1	-	TGTGCCTGGGGGGGGACAGCACCCCTCTTC	CAWGGTAPLF
TRBV4-1	-	TRBJ1-1	-	TGCGCCAGCAGCCAAGTTTTGCAGAACACTGAAGCTTTCTTT	CASSQVLQNTEAFF
TRBV6-1	-	TRBJ1-2	-	TGTGCCAGCAGTGCAGGTACCTATGGCTACACCTTC	CASSAGTYGYTF
TRBV6-1	-	TRBJ2-2	-	TGTGCCAGCAGTGAACAGGGTGCGAACGCCGGGGAGCTGTTTTTT	CASSEQGANAGELFF
TRBV7-9	-	TRBJ1-4	-	TGTGCCAGCAGCCCGTCGGCAGCTAATGAAAAACTGTTTTTT	CASSPSAANEKLFF
TRBV28	-	TRBJ2-5	-	TGTGCCAGCAGTTGGAAGCCGGAGACCCAGTACTTC	CASSWKPETQYF
TRBV14	-	TRBJ1-2	-	TGTGCCAGCAGCCCACGAGTGGGGGATGGCTACACCTTC	CASSPRVGDGYTF
TRBV7-2	TRBD2	TRBJ2-7	-	TGTGCCAGCAGCGCGGGACTAGCGGGAGGAGTTTACGAGCAGTACTTC	CASSAGLAGGVYEQYF
TRBV27	TRBD1	TRBJ1-2	-	TGTGCCAGTAAGACAGGGAATGCCTGGGGCTACACCTTC	CASKTGNAWGYTF
TRBV20-1	-	TRBJ2-5	-	TGCAGCGAAGGAGGGAGCGAGACCCAGTACTTC	CSEGGSETQYF
TRBV2	-	TRBJ2-5	-	TGTGCCAGCACCCTGGAAGGGTCAGAGACCCAGTACTTC	CASTLEGSETQYF
TRBV15	TRBD2	TRBJ2-1	-	TGTGCCACCAGCAGAGGTAGCGGGGGGGCCTCCTCCTACAATGAGCAGTTCTTC	CATSRGSGGASSYNEQFF
TRBV7-9	TRBD2	TRBJ2-5	-	TGTGCCAGCAGCTCTAGCGGGGGAGAGACCCAGTACTTC	CASSSSGGETQYF
TRBV25-1	-	TRBJ1-6	-	TGTGCCAGCGAAGGGAATTCACCCCTCCACTTT	CASEGNSPLHF
TRBV30	TRBD1	TRBJ2-1	once	TGTGCCTGGAGTGATACAGGGGGAAGGTACAATGAGCAGTTCTTC	CAWSDTGGRYNEQFF
TRBV18	-	TRBJ2-7	-	TGTGCCAGCTCACCGGGGCTAGACTACGAGCAGTACTTC	CASSPGLDYEQYF
TRBV5-1	TRBD1	TRBJ2-7	-	TGCGCCAGCAGCTCCTCGGGACAGGGGGCCGGGTTCTCCTACGAGCAGTACTTC	CASSSSGQGAGFSYEQYF
TRBV18	-	TRBJ2-3	-	TGTGCCAGCTCACCCGACAACGGAGATACGCAGTATTTT	CASSPDNGDTQYF
TRBV27	-	TRBJ1-5	-	TGTGCCAGCAGCTCAACGAGGAATAGCAATCAGCCCCAGCATTTT	CASSSTRNSNQPQHF
TRBV4-3	-	TRBJ2-1	-	TGCGCCAGCAGCCAAGAAGGCAGGATCAATGAGCAGTTCTTC	CASSQEGRINEQFF
TRBV27	-	TRBJ1-6	-	TGTGCCAGCAGTGAGGCGGGTCTACCCCTCCACTTT	CASSEAGLPLHF
TRBV4-3	-	TRBJ2-1	-	TGCGCCAGCAGCCGCCTATTCGGGGGCTACAATGAGCAGTTCTTC	CASSRLFGGYNEQFF
TRBV19	-	TRBJ1-4	-	TGTGCCAGTAGTATGGGCAGGGCAAATGAAAAACTGTTTTTT	CASSMGRANEKLFF
TRBV5-4	-	TRBJ1-2	-	TGTGCCAGCAGCCCTAGCTCTGGGCGCTATGGCTACACCTTC	CASSPSSGRYGYTF
TRBV9	-	TRBJ2-1	-	TGTGCCAGCAGCACCTCTCCGGGGGAGCACGGTGAGCAGTTCTTC	CASSTSPGEHGEQFF
TRBV19	TRBD1	TRBJ1-5	once	TGTGCCAGTAGCTGGGACAGGCTTTATAGCAATCAGCCCCAGCATTTT	CASSWDRLYSNQPQHF
TRBV2	TRBD1	TRBJ1-2	once	TGTGCCAGCAGTCCGGGACAGGGGACTAACTATGGCTACACCTTC	CASSPGQGTNYGYTF
TRBV29-1	TRBD2	TRBJ2-7	-	TGCAGCGTTGGGACTAGCGGGACCTACGAGCAGTACTTC	CSVGTSGTYEQYF
TRBV18	TRBD2	TRBJ2-3	few	TGTGCCAGCTCACAAAGCGGGGCCAGCACAGATACGCAGTATTTT	CASSQSGASTDTQYF